The rows below give T cell receptor beta chains drawn from one sample of a study of blood T cell repertoires in COVID-19. Libraries were prepared by immunoSEQ multiplex PCR; TCRdb keeps only in-frame clonotypes and omits some of them. The data contain some 80,000 clones, 84% of them seen just once; the ten biggest clones take up 3.5%. The specimen sequenced was peripheral blood. The receptors were gathered from a man over 45 with acute or convalescent COVID-19. CDR3s include the opening cysteine and the closing phenylalanine or tryptophan. D genes are given only for firm matches. A clone size is listed for some rows: how often the clone was seen (once, few, many), or a class if it is expanded.

TGTGCCAGCAGTCGACCCGGGACAGGGTATGGCAATGAGCAGTTCTTC	CASSRPGTGYGNEQFF	TRBV6-2/TRBV6-3	.	TRBD1	TRBJ2-1
TGTGCCAGCAGCGTAGCCCCGACTAGCGGGGGAGAGACCCAGTACTTC	CASSVAPTSGGETQYF	TRBV9	.	TRBD2	TRBJ2-5
TGTGCCAGCAGTTTAGCAGGGGGAGGTGAAAAACTGTTTTTT	CASSLAGGGEKLFF	TRBV27	.	TRBD1	TRBJ1-4
TGTGCCAGCAGGCGGGGCCTCGAAGCTTTCTTT	CASRRGLEAFF	TRBV11-3	.	.	TRBJ1-1
TGTGCCAGCAGCTCGCGACAGGGATCCGAGCAGTACTTC	CASSSRQGSEQYF	TRBV5-6	.	TRBD1	TRBJ2-7
TGTGCCAGCAGCGTTGGGACAGGGGCAAGCTCCTATAATTCACCCCTCCACTTT	CASSVGTGASSYNSPLHF	TRBV9	.	TRBD1	TRBJ1-6
TGTGCCAGCAGCCTAAGAATGGGGGCCGGGAACACTGAAGCTTTCTTT	CASSLRMGAGNTEAFF	TRBV5-6	.	.	TRBJ1-1
TGTGCCAGCAGCTTAGGGGCAGGCCCCTATAATTCACCCCTCCACTTT	CASSLGAGPYNSPLHF	TRBV13	.	.	TRBJ1-6
TGTGCCAGCTCAGACAGGGGCGACCCTCAGCCCCAGCATTTT	CASSDRGDPQPQHF	TRBV18	few	TRBD1	TRBJ1-5
TGCGCCAGCAGCCAAGACAGGGGGCCGGAGACCCAGTACTTC	CASSQDRGPETQYF	TRBV4-3	once	TRBD1	TRBJ2-5
TGTGCCAGCAGTAGAGTAGCGGGCACAGATACGCAGTATTTT	CASSRVAGTDTQYF	TRBV6-4	.	.	TRBJ2-3
TGTGCCTGGGCCCGGGGAGGGCTCGGCCAGAGTGAAGCTTTCTTT	CAWARGGLGQSEAFF	TRBV30	.	.	TRBJ1-1
TGCGCCAGCAGCCCGGTTGTCCGGGTTATAGGCGAGCAGTACTTC	CASSPVVRVIGEQYF	TRBV5-1	.	.	TRBJ2-7
TGCAGCGTTGCTGCCGGGACAGGGCCGAACGAGCAGTACTTC	CSVAAGTGPNEQYF	TRBV29-1	.	TRBD1	TRBJ2-7
TGTGCCAGCAGCCTAGGAGCCACCTACGAGCAGTACTTC	CASSLGATYEQYF	TRBV2	.	.	TRBJ2-7